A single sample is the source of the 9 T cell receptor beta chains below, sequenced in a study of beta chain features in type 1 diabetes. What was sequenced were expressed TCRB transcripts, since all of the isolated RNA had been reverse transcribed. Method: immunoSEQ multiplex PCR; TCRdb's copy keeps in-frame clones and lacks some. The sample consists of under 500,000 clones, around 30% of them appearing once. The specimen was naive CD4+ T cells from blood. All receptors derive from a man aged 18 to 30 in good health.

The CDR3 DNA follows: TGCAGCGCCAGTAGGGGTGTTGACTACGAGCAGTACTTC. Its translation: CSASRGVDYEQYF. The rearrangement uses TRBV29-1 and TRBJ2-7; D perhaps matches TRBD1 (5 bases). The CDR3 covers 13 residues. CDR1 is SQVTM, CDR2 ANQGSEA, per germline. With 7 bases removed from V and 3 bases from J, the gap between germline ends came to 16 bases.

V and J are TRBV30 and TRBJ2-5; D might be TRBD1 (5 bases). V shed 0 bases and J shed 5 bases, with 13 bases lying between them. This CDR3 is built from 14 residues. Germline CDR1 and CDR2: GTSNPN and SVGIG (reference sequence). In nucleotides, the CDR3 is TGTGCCTGGAGTGTAGTAACAGGTTACGAGACCCAGTACTTC. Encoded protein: CAWSVVTGYETQYF.

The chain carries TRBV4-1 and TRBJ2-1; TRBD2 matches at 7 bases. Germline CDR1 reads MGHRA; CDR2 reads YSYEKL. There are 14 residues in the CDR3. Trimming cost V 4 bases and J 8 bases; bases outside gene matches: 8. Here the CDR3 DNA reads TGCGCCAGCAGCCGCATCGGGAGGTTAGATGAGCAGTTCTTC. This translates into CASSRIGRLDEQFF.

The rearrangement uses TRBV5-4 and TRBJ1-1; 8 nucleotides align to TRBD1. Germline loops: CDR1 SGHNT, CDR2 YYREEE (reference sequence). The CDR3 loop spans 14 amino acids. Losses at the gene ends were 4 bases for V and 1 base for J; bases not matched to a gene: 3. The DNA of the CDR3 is TGTGCCAGCAGCAGGGGACAGGAGAACACTGAAGCTTTCTTT. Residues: CASSRGQENTEAFF.

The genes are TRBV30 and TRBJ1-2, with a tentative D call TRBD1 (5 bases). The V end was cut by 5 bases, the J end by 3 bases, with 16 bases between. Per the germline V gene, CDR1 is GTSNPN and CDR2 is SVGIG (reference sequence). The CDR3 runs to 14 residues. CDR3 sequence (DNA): TGTGCCTGGGCAAGGCAGGGCGCTGACTATGGCTACACCTTC. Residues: CAWARQGADYGYTF.

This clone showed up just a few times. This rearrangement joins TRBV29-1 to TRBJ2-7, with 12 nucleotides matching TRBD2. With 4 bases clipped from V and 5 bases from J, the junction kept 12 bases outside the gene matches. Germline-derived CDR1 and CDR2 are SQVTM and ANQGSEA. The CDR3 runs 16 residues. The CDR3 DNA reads TGCAGCGTTGCCCTAAGACTAGCGGGAGTTTCCCACGAGCAGTACTTC. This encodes CSVALRLAGVSHEQYF.

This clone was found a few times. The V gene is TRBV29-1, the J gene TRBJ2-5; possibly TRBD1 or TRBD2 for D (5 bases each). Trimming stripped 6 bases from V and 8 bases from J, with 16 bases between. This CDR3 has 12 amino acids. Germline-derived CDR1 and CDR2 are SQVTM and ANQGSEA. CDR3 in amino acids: CSVREQGGTQYF. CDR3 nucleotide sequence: TGCAGCGTCAGGGAGCAGGGTGGAACCCAGTACTTC.

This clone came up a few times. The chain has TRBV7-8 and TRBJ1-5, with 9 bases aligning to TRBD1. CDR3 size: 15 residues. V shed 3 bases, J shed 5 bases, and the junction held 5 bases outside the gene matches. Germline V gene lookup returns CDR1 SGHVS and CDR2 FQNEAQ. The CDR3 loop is CASSLGQGRDQPQHF. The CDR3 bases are TGTGCCAGCAGCTTGGGACAGGGTAGGGATCAGCCCCAGCATTTT. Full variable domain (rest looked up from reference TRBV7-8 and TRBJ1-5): GAGVSQSPRYKVAKRGQDVALRCDPISGHVSLFWYQQALGQGPEFLTYFQNEAQLDKSGLPSDRFFAERPEGSVSTLKIQRTQQEDSAVYLCASSLGQGRDQPQHFGDGTRLSIL.

The CDR3 region is CAWIRDRDLGGYTF. CDR3 coding DNA: TGTGCCTGGATTCGGGACCGGGACCTCGGGGGCTACACCTTC. This chain uses TRBV30 with TRBJ1-2; D possibly corresponds to TRBD1 (5 bases). V shed 4 bases and J shed 8 bases, with 20 bases lying between them. Germline loops: CDR1 GTSNPN, CDR2 SVGIG (reference sequence). There are 14 residues in the CDR3.